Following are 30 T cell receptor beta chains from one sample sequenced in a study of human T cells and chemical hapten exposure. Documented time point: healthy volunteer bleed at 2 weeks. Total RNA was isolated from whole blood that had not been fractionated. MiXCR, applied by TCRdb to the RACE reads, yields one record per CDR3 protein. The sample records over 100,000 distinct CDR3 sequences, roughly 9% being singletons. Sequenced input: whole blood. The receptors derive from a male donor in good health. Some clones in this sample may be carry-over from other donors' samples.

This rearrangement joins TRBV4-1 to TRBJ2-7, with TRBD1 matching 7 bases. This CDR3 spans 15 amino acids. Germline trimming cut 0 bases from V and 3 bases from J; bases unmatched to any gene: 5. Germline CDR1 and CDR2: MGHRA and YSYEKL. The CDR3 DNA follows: TGCGCCAGCAGCCAAGACGGGACAGCCATCTACGAGCAGTACTTC. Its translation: CASSQDGTAIYEQYF.

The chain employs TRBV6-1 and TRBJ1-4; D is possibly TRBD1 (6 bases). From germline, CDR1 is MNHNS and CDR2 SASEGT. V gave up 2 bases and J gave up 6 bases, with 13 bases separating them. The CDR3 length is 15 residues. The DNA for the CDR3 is TGTGCCAGCAGTGAATACAGGGTATCGGATGAAAAACTGTTTTTT. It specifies CASSEYRVSDEKLFF.

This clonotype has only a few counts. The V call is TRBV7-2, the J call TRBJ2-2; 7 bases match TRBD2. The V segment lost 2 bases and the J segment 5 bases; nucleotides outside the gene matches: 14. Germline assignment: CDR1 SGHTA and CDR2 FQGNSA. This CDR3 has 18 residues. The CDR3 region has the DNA TGTGCCAGCAGCTTACAACGTTTGGCGGGAGCTAAGACCGGGGAGCTGTTTTTT. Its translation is CASSLQRLAGAKTGELFF.

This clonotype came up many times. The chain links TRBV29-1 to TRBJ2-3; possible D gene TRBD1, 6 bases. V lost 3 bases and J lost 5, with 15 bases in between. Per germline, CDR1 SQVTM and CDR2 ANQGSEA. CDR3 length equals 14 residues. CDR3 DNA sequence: TGCAGCGTTGAGGTGGGGGCCCCGGGAGATACGCAGTATTTT. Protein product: CSVEVGAPGDTQYF.

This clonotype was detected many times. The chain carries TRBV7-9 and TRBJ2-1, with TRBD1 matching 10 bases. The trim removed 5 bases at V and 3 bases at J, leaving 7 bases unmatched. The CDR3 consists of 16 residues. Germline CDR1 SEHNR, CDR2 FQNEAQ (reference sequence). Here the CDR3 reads CASSPRGTGDYNEQFF. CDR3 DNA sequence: TGTGCCAGCAGCCCCCGAGGGACAGGGGACTACAATGAGCAGTTCTTC.

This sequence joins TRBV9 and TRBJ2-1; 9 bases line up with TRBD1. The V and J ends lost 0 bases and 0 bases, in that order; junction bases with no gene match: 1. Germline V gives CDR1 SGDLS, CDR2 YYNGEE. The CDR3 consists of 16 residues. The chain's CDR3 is CASSVADRGSYNEQFF. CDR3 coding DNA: TGTGCCAGCAGCGTAGCGGACAGGGGCTCCTACAATGAGCAGTTCTTC. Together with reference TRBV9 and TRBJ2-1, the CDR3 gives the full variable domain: DSGVTQTPKHLITATGQRVTLRCSPRSGDLSVYWYQQSLDQGLQFLIQYYNGEERAKGNILERFSAQQFPDLHSELNLSSLELGDSALYFCASSVADRGSYNEQFFGPGTRLTVL.

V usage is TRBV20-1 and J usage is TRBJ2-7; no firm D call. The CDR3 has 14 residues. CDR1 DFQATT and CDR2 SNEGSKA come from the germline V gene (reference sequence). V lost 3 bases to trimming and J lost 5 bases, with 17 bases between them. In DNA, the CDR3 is TGCAGTGCTAGCCCCACACTCGGGTCACACGAGCAGTACTTC. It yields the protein CSASPTLGSHEQYF.

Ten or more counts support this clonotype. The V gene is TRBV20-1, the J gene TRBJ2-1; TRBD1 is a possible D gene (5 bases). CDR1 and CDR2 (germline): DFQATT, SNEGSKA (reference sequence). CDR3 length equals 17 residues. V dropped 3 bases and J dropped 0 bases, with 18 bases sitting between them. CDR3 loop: CSASRMKQVSSYNEQFF. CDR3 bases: TGCAGTGCTAGTCGAATGAAACAGGTTAGCTCCTACAATGAGCAGTTCTTC.

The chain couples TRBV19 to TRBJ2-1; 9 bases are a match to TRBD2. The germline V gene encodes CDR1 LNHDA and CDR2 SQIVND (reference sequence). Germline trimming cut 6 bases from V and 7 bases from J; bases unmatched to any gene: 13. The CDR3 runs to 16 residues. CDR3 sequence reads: CASSQSGLAPGNEQFF. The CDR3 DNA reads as TGTGCCAGTAGCCAATCGGGACTAGCACCGGGGAATGAGCAGTTCTTC. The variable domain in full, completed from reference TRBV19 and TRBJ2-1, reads DGGITQSPKYLFRKEGQNVTLSCEQNLNHDAMYWYRQDPGQGLRLIYYSQIVNDFQKGDIAEGYSVSREKKESFPLTVTSAQKNPTAFYLCASSQSGLAPGNEQFFGPGTRLTVL.

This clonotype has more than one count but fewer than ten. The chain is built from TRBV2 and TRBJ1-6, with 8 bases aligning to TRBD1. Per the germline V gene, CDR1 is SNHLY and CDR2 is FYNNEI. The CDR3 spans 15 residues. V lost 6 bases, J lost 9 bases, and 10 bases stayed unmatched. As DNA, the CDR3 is TGTGCCAGCAGCCAAAGACAGGGGTTGGGTTCACCCCTCCACTTT. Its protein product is CASSQRQGLGSPLHF.

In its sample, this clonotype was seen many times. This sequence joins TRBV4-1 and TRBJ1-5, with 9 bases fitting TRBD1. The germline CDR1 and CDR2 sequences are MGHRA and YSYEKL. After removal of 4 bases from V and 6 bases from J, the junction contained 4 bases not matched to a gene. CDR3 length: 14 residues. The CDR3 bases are TGCGCCAGCAGCCCCAGACAGGGGGGTCAGCCCCAGCATTTT. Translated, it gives CASSPRQGGQPQHF.

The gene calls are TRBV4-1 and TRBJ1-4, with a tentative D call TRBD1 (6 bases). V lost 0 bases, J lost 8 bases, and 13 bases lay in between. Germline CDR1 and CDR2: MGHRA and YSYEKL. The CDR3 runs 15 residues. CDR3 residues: CASSQESRGREKLFF. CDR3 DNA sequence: TGCGCCAGCAGCCAAGAAAGTCGGGGGCGAGAAAAACTGTTTTTT.

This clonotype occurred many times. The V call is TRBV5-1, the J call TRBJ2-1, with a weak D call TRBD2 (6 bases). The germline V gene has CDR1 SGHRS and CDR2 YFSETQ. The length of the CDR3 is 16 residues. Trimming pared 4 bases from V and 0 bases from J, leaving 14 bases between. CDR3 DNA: TGCGCCAGCAGCGCGGGGCGCGCAAGCTCCTACAATGAGCAGTTCTTC. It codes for CASSAGRASSYNEQFF.

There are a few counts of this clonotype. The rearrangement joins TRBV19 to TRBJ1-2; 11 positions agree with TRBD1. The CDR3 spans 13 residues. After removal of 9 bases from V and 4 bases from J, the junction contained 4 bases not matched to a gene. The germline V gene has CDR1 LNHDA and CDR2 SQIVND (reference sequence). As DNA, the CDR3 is TGTGCCAGCGGGACAGGGGGGATCTATGGCTACACCTTC. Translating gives CASGTGGIYGYTF.

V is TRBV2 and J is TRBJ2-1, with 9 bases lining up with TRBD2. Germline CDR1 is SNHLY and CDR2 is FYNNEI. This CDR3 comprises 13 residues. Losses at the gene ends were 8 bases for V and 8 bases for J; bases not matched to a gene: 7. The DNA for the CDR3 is TGTGCCAGCGGGGGGACTAGCTCGGATGAGCAGTTCTTC. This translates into CASGGTSSDEQFF.

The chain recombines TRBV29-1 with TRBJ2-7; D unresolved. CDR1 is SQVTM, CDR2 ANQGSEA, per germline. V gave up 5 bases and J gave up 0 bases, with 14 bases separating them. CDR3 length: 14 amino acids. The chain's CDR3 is CSVREGINSYEQYF. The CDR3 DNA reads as TGCAGCGTTCGAGAAGGGATTAACTCCTACGAGCAGTACTTC.

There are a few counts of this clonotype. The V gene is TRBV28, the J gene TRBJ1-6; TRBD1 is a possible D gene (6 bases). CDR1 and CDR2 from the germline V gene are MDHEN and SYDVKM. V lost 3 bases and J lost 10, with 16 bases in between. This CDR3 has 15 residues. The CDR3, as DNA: TGTGCCAGCAGTTTGGCGGGGGGCGCAGGGTCACCCCTCCACTTT. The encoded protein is CASSLAGGAGSPLHF.

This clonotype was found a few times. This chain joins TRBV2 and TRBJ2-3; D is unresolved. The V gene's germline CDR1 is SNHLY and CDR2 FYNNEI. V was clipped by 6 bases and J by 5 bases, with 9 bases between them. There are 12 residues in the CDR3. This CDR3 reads CASSRMRDTQYF. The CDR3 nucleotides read TGTGCCAGCAGCCGTATGCGAGATACGCAGTATTTT.

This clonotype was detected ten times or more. CDR3 coding DNA: TGTGCCAGCAGCGGGGTAGAGACCCAGTACTTC. This translates into CASSGVETQYF. The chain employs TRBV12-3 or TRBV12-4 and TRBJ2-5; TRBD2 is a possible D gene (5 bases). The germline V and J ends were trimmed by 6 bases and 4 bases, with 6 bases remaining between them. The CDR3 is made up of 11 amino acids.

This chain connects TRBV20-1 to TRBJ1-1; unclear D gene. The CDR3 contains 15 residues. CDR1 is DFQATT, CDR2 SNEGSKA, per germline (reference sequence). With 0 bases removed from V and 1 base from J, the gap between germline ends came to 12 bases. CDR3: CSARDLEAANTEAFF. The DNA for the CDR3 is TGCAGTGCTAGAGATCTAGAGGCAGCGAACACTGAAGCTTTCTTT.

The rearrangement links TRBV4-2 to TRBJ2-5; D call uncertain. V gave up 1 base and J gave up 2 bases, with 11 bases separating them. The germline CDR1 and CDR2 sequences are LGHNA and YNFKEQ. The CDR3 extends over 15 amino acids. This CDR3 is CASSQAVDGQETQYF. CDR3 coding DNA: TGTGCCAGCAGCCAAGCAGTTGATGGGCAAGAGACCCAGTACTTC.

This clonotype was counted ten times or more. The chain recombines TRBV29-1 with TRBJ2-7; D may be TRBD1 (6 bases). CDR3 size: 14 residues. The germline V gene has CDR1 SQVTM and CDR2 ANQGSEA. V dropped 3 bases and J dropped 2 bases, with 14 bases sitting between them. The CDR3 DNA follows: TGCAGCGTTGAGGAGACAGGAGCGACCTACGAGCAGTACTTC. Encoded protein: CSVEETGATYEQYF.

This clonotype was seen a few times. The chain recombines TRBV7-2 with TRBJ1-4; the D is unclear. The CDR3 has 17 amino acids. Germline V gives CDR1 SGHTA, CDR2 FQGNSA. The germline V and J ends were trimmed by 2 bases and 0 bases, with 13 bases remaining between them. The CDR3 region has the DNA TGTGCCAGCAGCTTATCGGCAGCCCTGGCAACTAATGAAAAACTGTTTTTT. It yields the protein CASSLSAALATNEKLFF.

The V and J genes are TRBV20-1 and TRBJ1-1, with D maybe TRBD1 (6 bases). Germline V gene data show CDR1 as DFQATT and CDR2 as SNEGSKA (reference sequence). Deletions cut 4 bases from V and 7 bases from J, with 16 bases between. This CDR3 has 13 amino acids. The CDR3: CSAKDRQANEAFF. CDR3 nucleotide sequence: TGCAGTGCTAAGGACAGACAAGCAAATGAAGCTTTCTTT.

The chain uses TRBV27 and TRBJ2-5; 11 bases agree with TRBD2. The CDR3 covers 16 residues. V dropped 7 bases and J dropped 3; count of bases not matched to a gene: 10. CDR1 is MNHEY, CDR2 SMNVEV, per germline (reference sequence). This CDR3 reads CASKRNSGGAEETQYF. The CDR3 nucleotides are TGTGCCAGCAAGAGAAATAGCGGGGGGGCGGAAGAGACCCAGTACTTC.

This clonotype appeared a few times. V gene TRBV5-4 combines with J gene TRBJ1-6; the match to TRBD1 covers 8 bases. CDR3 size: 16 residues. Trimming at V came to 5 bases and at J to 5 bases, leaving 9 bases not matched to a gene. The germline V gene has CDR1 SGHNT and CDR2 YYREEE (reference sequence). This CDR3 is CASSTGRQGNNSPLHF. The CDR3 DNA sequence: TGTGCCAGCAGTACAGGCCGACAGGGGAATAATTCACCCCTCCACTTT.

The CDR3 region has the DNA TGCAGTGCAGCCACTTCCTACAATGAGCAGTTCTTC. Residues: CSAATSYNEQFF. V and J are TRBV29-1 and TRBJ2-1; D is undetermined. The length of the CDR3 is 12 residues. Germline assignment: CDR1 SQVTM and CDR2 ANQGSEA.

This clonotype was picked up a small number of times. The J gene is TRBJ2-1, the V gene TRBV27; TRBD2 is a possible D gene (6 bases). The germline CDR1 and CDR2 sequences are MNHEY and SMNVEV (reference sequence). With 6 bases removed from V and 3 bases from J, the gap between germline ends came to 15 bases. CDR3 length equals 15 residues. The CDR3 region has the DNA TGTGCCAGCAGGGAGGGACGGATGATCTACAATGAGCAGTTCTTC. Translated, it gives CASREGRMIYNEQFF.

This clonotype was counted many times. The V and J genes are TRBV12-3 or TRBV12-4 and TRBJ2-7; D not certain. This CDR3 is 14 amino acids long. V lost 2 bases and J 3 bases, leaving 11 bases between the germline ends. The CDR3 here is CASSLKAGYYEQYF. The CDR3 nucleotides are TGTGCCAGCAGTTTAAAGGCCGGTTACTACGAGCAGTACTTC.

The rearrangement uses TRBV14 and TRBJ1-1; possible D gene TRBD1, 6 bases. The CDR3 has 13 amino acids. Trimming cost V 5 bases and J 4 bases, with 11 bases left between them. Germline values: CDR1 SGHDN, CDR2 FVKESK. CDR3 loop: CASSIKGGTEAFF. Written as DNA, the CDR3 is TGTGCCAGCAGCATTAAGGGGGGCACTGAAGCTTTCTTT.